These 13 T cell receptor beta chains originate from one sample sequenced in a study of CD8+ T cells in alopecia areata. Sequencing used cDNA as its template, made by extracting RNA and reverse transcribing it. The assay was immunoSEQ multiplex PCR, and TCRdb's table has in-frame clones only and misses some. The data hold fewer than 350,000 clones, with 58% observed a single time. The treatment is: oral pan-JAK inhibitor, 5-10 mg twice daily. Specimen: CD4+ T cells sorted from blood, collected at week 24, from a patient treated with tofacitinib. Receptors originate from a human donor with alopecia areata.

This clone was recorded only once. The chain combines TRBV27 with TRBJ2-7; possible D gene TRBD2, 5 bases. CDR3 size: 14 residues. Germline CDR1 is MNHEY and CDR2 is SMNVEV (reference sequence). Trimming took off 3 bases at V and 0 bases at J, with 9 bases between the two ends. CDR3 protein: CASSFRGSSYEQYF. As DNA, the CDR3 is TGTGCCAGCAGTTTTCGAGGGAGCTCCTACGAGCAGTACTTC.

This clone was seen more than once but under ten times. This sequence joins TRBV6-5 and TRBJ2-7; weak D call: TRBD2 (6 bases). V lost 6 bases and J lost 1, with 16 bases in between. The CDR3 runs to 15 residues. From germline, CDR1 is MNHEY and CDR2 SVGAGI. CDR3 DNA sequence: TGTGCCAGCAGCCCCCGAAAGGCGGGGTCCTACGAGCAGTACTTC. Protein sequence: CASSPRKAGSYEQYF.

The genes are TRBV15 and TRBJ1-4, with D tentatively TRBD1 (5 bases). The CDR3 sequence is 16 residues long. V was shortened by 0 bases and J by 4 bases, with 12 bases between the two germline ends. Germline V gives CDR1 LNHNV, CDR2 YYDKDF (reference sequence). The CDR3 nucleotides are TGTGCCACCAGCAGAGACCCCGGGGGGTTTAATGAAAAACTGTTTTTT. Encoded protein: CATSRDPGGFNEKLFF.

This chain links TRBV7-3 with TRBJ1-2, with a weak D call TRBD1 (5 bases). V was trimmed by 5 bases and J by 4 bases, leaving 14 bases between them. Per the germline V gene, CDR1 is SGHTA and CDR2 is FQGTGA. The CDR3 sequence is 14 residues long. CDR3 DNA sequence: TGTGCCAGCAGCCCCCGGGAGGGGTCCTATGGCTACACCTTC. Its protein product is CASSPREGSYGYTF. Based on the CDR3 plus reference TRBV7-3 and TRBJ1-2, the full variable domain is GAGVSQTPSNKVTEKGKYVELRCDPISGHTALYWYRQSLGQGPEFLIYFQGTGAADDSGLPNDRFFAVRPEGSVSTLKIQRTERGDSAVYLCASSPREGSYGYTFGSGTRLTVV.

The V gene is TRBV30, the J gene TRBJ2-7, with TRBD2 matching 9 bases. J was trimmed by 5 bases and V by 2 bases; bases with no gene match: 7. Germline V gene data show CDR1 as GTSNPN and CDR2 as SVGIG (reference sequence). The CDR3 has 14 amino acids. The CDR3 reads CAWSMAGGPHEQYF. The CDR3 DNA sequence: TGTGCCTGGAGTATGGCGGGGGGGCCCCACGAGCAGTACTTC.

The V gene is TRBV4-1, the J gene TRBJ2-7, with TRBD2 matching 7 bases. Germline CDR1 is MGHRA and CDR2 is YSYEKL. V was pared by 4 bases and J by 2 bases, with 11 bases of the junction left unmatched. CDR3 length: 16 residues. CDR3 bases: TGCGCCAGCAGCCGAGAAATAGCGGGCGCCACCTACGAGCAGTACTTC. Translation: CASSREIAGATYEQYF.

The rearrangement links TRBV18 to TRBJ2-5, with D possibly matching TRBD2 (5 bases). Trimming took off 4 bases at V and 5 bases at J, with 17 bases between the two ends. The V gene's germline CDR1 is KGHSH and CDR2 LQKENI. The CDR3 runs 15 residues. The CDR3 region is CASSLANSGWETQYF. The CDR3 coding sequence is TGTGCCAGCTCACTAGCGAACTCTGGTTGGGAGACCCAGTACTTC.

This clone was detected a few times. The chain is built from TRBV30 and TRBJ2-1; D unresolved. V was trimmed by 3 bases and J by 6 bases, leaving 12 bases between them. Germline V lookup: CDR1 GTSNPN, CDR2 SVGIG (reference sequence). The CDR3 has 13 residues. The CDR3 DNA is TGTGCCTGGAGCGATGGCATGGGCAATGAGCAGTTCTTC. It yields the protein CAWSDGMGNEQFF.

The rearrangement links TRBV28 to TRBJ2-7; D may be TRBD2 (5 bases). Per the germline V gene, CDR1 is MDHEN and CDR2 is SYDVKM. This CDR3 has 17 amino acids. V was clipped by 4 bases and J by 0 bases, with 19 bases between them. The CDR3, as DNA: TGTGCCAGCAGTTCGAGCTCCCGCGGGCCACACTCCTACGAGCAGTACTTC. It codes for CASSSSSRGPHSYEQYF.

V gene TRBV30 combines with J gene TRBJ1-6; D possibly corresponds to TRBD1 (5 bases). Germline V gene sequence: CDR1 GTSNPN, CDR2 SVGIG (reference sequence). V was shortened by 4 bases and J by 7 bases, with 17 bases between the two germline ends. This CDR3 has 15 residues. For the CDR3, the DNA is TGTGCCTGGACCCCTTGGGGCCTCCCCAATTCACCCCTCCACTTT. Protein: CAWTPWGLPNSPLHF.

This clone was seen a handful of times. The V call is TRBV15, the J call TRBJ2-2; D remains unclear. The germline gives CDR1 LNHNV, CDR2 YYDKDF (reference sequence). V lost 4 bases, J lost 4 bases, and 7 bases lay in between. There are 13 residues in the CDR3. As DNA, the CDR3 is TGTGCCACCAGCATGGAGATCACCGGGGAGCTGTTTTTT. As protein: CATSMEITGELFF.

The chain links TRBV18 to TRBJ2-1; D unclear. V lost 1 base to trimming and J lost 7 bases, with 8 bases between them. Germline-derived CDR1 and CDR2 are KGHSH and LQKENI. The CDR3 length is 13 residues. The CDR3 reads CASSPQGRNEQFF. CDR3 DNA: TGTGCCAGCTCACCACAGGGTCGGAATGAGCAGTTCTTC. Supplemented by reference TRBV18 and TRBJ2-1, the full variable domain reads NAGVMQNPRHLVRRRGQEARLRCSPMKGHSHVYWYRQLPEEGLKFMVYLQKENIIDESGMPKERFSAEFPKEGPSILRIQQVVRGDSAAYFCASSPQGRNEQFFGPGTRLTVL.

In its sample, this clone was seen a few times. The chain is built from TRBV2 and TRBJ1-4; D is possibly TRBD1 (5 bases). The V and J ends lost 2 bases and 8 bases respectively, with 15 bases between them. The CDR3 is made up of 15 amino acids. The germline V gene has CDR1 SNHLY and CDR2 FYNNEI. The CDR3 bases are TGTGCCAGCAGTGAAATCGCAGGGATGGGAGAAAAACTGTTTTTT. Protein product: CASSEIAGMGEKLFF.